This record looks at one T cell receptor beta chain sequence and its context. For TCR beta, cDNA was produced by 5'RACE template switching with UMIs. TCRdb reprocessed the 5' RACE reads and keeps a single row for each CDR3 protein, giving no DNA. The specimen's table records about 190,000 distinct CDR3 sequences. CDR3 length: 12 residues. The germline gives CDR1 SNHLY, CDR2 FYNNEI. The data were obtained in a study of T cells expressing NK-cell markers. Sequencing input: blood T cells: a sorted CD56 or NKG2C T cell subset, CD4+ or CD8+ T cells, or bulk PBMC T cells (not recorded which). This chain uses TRBV2 with TRBJ2-3. This TCR derives from a man aged 18 to 70 in good health. The CDR3: CASGQAGDTQYF.